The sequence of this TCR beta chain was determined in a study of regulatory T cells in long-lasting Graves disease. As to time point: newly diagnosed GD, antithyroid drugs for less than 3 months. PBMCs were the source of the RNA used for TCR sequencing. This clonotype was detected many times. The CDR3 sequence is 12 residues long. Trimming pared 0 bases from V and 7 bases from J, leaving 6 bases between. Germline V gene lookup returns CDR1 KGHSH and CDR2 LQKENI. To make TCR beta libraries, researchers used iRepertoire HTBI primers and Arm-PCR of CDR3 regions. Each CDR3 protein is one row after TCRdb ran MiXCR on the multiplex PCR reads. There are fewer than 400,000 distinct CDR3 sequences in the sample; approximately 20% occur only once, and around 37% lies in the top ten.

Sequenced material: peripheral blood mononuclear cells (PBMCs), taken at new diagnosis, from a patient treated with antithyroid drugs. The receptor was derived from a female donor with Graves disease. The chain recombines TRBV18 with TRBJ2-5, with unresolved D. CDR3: CASSPPLRTQYF. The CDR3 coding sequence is TGTGCCAGCTCACCACCTTTGAGGACCCAGTACTTC. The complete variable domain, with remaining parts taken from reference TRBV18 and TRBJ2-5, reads NAGVMQNPRHLVRRRGQEARLRCSPMKGHSHVYWYRQLPEEGLKFMVYLQKENIIDESGMPKERFSAEFPKEGPSILRIQQVVRGDSAAYFCASSPPLRTQYFGPGTRLLVL.